The entry below gives a single T cell receptor beta chain sequence along with its context. Its antigen remains undetermined. Base qualities are not at hand, and no much larger clone is one base apart. Using the deep immunoSEQ assay, TCR CDR3 regions were amplified from genomic DNA by multiplex PCR. Extracted genomic DNA from each cell subset was spread evenly across all wells of several immunoSEQ 96-well plates, with each plate serving as a replicate. For sorted subsets, about 0.2 ug genomic DNA, equal to about 30,000 T cell genomes, was loaded into each replicate PCR. The purified libraries were quantified using a Qubit 3.0 fluorometer, sized with a Bioanalyzer 2100, and then quantified again using the KAPA Library Quantification kit. Each immunoSEQ 96-well plate was sequenced on its own single-read 150-cycle Illumina NextSeq 550 flow cell. In the authors' own workflow: Because the immunoSEQ output included only junctional sequences and no quality scores, the filtering could not be the same as the filtering used for full-length reads. Sequences were annotated with PyIR, a Python wrapper for IgBLAST v1.9, and V/J genes and CDR3 were assigned using IMGT germline references. Reads were removed for weak V/J assignments (E-value above 1e-6), missing CDR3, stop codons, out-of-frame junctions, or ambiguous translated residues. V3J clonotypes were defined as sequences sharing an identical inferred V gene, J gene, and CDR3 amino acid sequence. To compute the percentage overlap between repertoires, the number of shared unique clonotypes was divided by the size of the smaller repertoire. RTK rarefaction, the Chao1 estimator, and Recon v2.1 estimates of unobserved clonotypes were used to assess repertoire richness. Generation probabilities for all TCRbeta clonotypes obtained by the gDNA method from several donors were computed using OLGA. TCRdb's version of the immuneACCESS table is confined to in-frame rearrangements and falls short of the full clone set. An unresolved V gene accounts for under half of the shortfall where checked; the remainder is of unknown origin. The D gene and trimming were derived from the DNA, and the V and J assignments and clone size from that table. The sample profile shows about 2.3 million clones; 80% to 95% of them were found once. The top ten constitute 0.3% to 0.4% of the sample.

The donors were healthy, HIV-negative adults who had no recently reported acute infections or vaccinations. All donors were Caucasian adults living in Nashville, Tennessee, USA. CD4+ T cells were enriched by magnetic negative selection, after which naive cells were positively selected on CD45RA and the negative fraction was taken as the memory subset. Blood was obtained by leukapheresis, after which PBMCs were separated by Ficoll-Histopaque density gradient centrifugation and cryopreserved in liquid nitrogen vapor phase. Analytical flow cytometry was used to check the purity and quantity of every magnetically sorted T cell population. Genomic DNA was isolated from every sorted fraction and measured by UV absorbance on a Nanodrop 2000c. The source of the sample is a study of shared clonotypes between healthy human individuals (dated by TCRdb to 2018 to 2020). About the study as a whole: The cohort comprised a couple of women and three men aged 18 to 49 years. The study deeply sequenced blood TCR repertoires of about 5 healthy adults to estimate repertoire size and the extent of clonotype sharing between individuals. Different laboratories and diverse techniques were used to prepare libraries and sequence TCR repertoires, to increase sequencing depth and limit assay-specific biases. Each donor's leukapheresis produced roughly between roughly 0.85 and 9.5 billion PBMCs. For each donor, CD4 naive and CD4 memory were each given three plates, CD8 naive was given two plates, and CD8 memory was given one plate.

CDR1 and CDR2 (MNHNS, SASEGT) derive from the germline V gene. CDR3 length: 14 amino acids, cysteine to phenylalanine. The read is trimmed to its CDR3 DNA, 42 bases read in frame from base 1. V was cut back by 5 bases and J by 8 bases, leaving a gap of 16 bases between them. The paper's findings and limits, for the study overall: Across several donors, 4.5% to 6.5% of naive CD4, more than 3% of naive CD8, about 2.3% of memory CD4, and approximately 0.4% of memory CD8 clonotypes were shared. The small number of donors limited the genetic and exposure-history diversity represented. Pairwise subsampling led to the expectation that sequencing depth would affect the degree of clonotype sharing among donors. Rarefaction of sorted-subset datasets indicated incomplete sequencing despite the large sequencing depth. Estimated clonotype richness was generally larger for naive than for memory subsets. Higher generation probabilities were observed for clonotypes shared by all four sorted-subset donors than for non-shared clonotypes. Sampling was limited to blood, and TCR repertoires in tissue likely differ from TCR repertoires in blood.

The sequence derives from a man between 18 and 29 years old in good health. Some clones in this sample may be carry-over from other donors' samples. Recombination joined TRBV6-1 with TRBJ2-4; the D gene is possibly TRBD1 or TRBD2, with 7 bases matching each. The sample taken for sequencing was naive CD4+ T cells from PBMCs. The meaning of the sample's cell subset or site label: CD45RA+ positively selected. The CDR3 region: CASSRQGGDDIQYF. At the DNA level, the sequence is TGTGCCAGCAGTCGACAGGGAGGGGATGACATTCAGTACTTC.